One and the same sample provided the 25 T cell receptor beta chains below, sequenced in a study of T cells in Graves' hyperthyroidism and ophthalmopathy. Amplification targeted TCR beta CDR3 regions from RNA transcripts. TCR CDR3 underwent first-round RT-PCR with the HTBI primer set. MiXCR, run by TCRdb on the multiplex PCR reads, gives a single entry per CDR3 protein. The table has around 350,000 distinct CDR3 sequences, 19% seen once; the top ten hold about 3.7%. Sequenced material: blood. The receptors originated from a woman under 30 with Graves' hyperthyroidism.

This clonotype was found many times. The V gene is TRBV19, the J gene TRBJ1-2; TRBD1 is a possible D gene (6 bases). Germline V lookup: CDR1 LNHDA, CDR2 SQIVND (reference sequence). CDR3 length: 15 residues. V lost 6 bases and J 0 bases, leaving 14 bases between the germline ends. CDR3 region: CASRWRGTSNYGYTF. The DNA for the CDR3 is TGTGCCAGTAGATGGAGGGGGACTTCTAACTATGGCTACACCTTC.

This clonotype was detected many times. J is TRBJ1-2 and V is TRBV7-2, with D uncertain. Trimming took off 5 bases at V and 1 base at J, with 14 bases between the two ends. Germline loops: CDR1 SGHTA, CDR2 FQGNSA. This CDR3 spans 15 amino acids. The CDR3 sequence is CASSRSSRLNYGYTF. CDR3 nucleotide sequence: TGTGCCAGCAGCCGTTCCAGCAGACTTAACTATGGCTACACCTTC.

This clonotype was observed many times. The J gene is TRBJ2-5, the V gene TRBV11-2; D not certain. The V gene lost 6 bases and the J gene lost 5 bases, with 7 bases spanning the gap. CDR3 size: 11 residues. Germline V gene lookup returns CDR1 SGHAT and CDR2 FQNNGV. CDR3 sequence reads: CASSSLETQYF. In nucleotides, the CDR3 is TGTGCCAGCAGTTCTTTGGAGACCCAGTACTTC.

This clonotype has just a few counts. The J gene is TRBJ1-5, the V gene TRBV7-2; 11 positions match TRBD1. The germline CDR1 and CDR2 sequences are SGHTA and FQGNSA. The trim removed 6 bases at V and 7 bases at J, leaving 8 bases unmatched. This CDR3 region has 15 residues. In nucleotides, the CDR3 is TGTGCCAGCAGTTGGACAGGGGGCGCCGGGCAGCCCCAGCATTTT. It translates to CASSWTGGAGQPQHF.

The table lists this clonotype with many counts. The chain carries TRBV13 and TRBJ2-7; D is possibly TRBD2 (7 bases). Germline CDR1 PRHDT, CDR2 FYEKMQ (reference sequence). The CDR3 extends over 15 amino acids. With 2 bases removed from V and 4 bases from J, the gap between germline ends came to 15 bases. For the CDR3, the DNA is TGTGCCAGCAGCTTAAGGGGGGGCCCCTCGTACGAGCAGTACTTC. As protein: CASSLRGGPSYEQYF.

Many counts were recorded for this clonotype. The chain employs TRBV12-3 or TRBV12-4 and TRBJ1-5; 8 nucleotides agree with TRBD1. V lost 5 bases and J lost 7; bases outside the gene matches: 13. The CDR3 runs 16 residues. The CDR3 coding sequence is TGTGCCAGCAGTCCTGGCCCGGGACAGGTCAGCCAGCCCCAGCATTTT. Its translation: CASSPGPGQVSQPQHF.

This chain connects TRBV2 to TRBJ2-5; D perhaps matches TRBD1 (6 bases). Germline-derived CDR1 and CDR2 are SNHLY and FYNNEI. The length of the CDR3 is 13 residues. Trimming cost V 7 bases and J 3 bases, with 12 bases left between them. The CDR3 bases are TGTGCCAGCAAGGGGGACCGCGAAGAGACCCAGTACTTC. The encoded protein is CASKGDREETQYF.

In its sample, this clonotype was seen many times. The chain employs TRBV2 and TRBJ1-5; TRBD1 matches 7 bases. The CDR3 is made up of 13 amino acids. Trimming removed 6 bases from V and 5 bases from J; junction bases left unmatched: 4. Looked up from germline, CDR1 is SNHLY and CDR2 is FYNNEI. The CDR3 nucleotides read TGTGCCAGCAGAAGACAGGGAGATCAGCCCCAGCATTTT. This translates into CASRRQGDQPQHF. Based on the CDR3 plus reference TRBV2 and TRBJ1-5, the full variable domain is EPEVTQTPSHQVTQMGQEVILRCVPISNHLYFYWYRQILGQKVEFLVSFYNNEISEKSEIFDDQFSVERPDGSNFTLKIRSTKLEDSAMYFCASRRQGDQPQHFGDGTRLSIL.

This clonotype has a count of ten or more. CDR3 nucleotide sequence: TGTGCCAGCACCAGAGGGCGTAATAACTACGAGCAGTACTTC. Encoded protein: CASTRGRNNYEQYF. The chain recombines TRBV2 with TRBJ2-7; D may be TRBD2 (5 bases). Looked up from germline, CDR1 is SNHLY and CDR2 is FYNNEI. V was cut by 7 bases and J by 3 bases, with 16 bases left in between. CDR3 length: 14 residues.

The chain uses TRBV6-1 and TRBJ1-1; perhaps TRBD1 as D (6 bases). The germline V gene has CDR1 MNHNS and CDR2 SASEGT. The CDR3 extends over 12 amino acids. Trimming left V 6 bases short and J 10 bases short, with 15 bases between. CDR3 DNA: TGTGCCAGCAGGACACAGGGTTGGAGAGCTTTCTTT. Its translation: CASRTQGWRAFF.

In this sample, this clonotype turned up a few times. A read error may be the cause here, since a much bigger clone is one base away. The rearrangement links TRBV5-1 to TRBJ1-1; no reliable D call. V dropped 2 bases and J dropped 3 bases, with 26 bases sitting between them. Germline assignment: CDR1 SGHRS and CDR2 YFSETQ. The length of the CDR3 is 19 residues. CDR3 amino acids: CASSLAVGQTRRGDTEAFF. The DNA of the CDR3 is TGCGCCAGCAGCTTAGCGGTCGGTCAGACCCGAAGAGGAGACACTGAAGCTTTCTTT.

V usage is TRBV6-1 and J usage is TRBJ2-5; D uncertain. This CDR3 is 13 amino acids long. Trimming pared 1 base from V and 5 bases from J, leaving 8 bases between. Germline assignment: CDR1 MNHNS and CDR2 SASEGT. CDR3 bases: TGTGCCAGCAGTGAAGGTCTGAAGGAGACCCAGTACTTC. Amino acid sequence: CASSEGLKETQYF.

This clonotype was seen many times. This rearrangement joins TRBV12-3 or TRBV12-4 to TRBJ1-1; no definite D call. The V gene lost 3 bases and the J gene lost 1 base, with 6 bases spanning the gap. The CDR3 is 13 residues long. Written as DNA, the CDR3 is TGTGCCAGCAGTTTGTACAGGAACACTGAAGCTTTCTTT. Amino acids: CASSLYRNTEAFF.

This clonotype was seen repeatedly, ten times or more. The V gene is TRBV18, the J gene TRBJ2-7; 15 positions agree with TRBD2. Germline V gene lookup returns CDR1 KGHSH and CDR2 LQKENI. The CDR3 loop spans 14 amino acids. J was trimmed by 7 bases and V by 3 bases; bases with no gene match: 1. The CDR3 nucleotides are TGTGCCAGCTCACCGGGACTAGCGGGAGGTGAGCAGTACTTC. Translating gives CASSPGLAGGEQYF.

This clonotype was recorded many times. This rearrangement joins TRBV12-3 or TRBV12-4 to TRBJ2-5; 9 positions match TRBD2. The V gene end was trimmed by 5 bases and the J gene end by 5 bases; junction bases not matched to a gene: 9. This CDR3 has 15 amino acids. The CDR3 protein is CASSPSGGRIETQYF. Written as DNA, the CDR3 is TGTGCCAGCAGTCCAAGCGGGGGGAGAATTGAGACCCAGTACTTC.

This clonotype was recorded many times. J is TRBJ1-2 and V is TRBV10-3; 7 nucleotides agree with TRBD1. Per the germline V gene, CDR1 is ENHRY and CDR2 is SYGVKD. This CDR3 has 14 residues. With 0 bases clipped from V and 6 bases from J, the junction kept 4 bases outside the gene matches. The CDR3 region has the DNA TGTGCCATCAGTGAGTCGGGTACAGGGGATGGCTACACCTTC. Its translation: CAISESGTGDGYTF.

This clonotype was observed at least ten times. CDR3 sequence reads: CASSQFLGYEQYF. As DNA, the CDR3 is TGTGCCAGCAGCCAATTTCTGGGGTACGAGCAGTACTTC. V usage is TRBV3-1 and J usage is TRBJ2-7, with unresolved D. Trimming pared 2 bases from V and 4 bases from J, leaving 9 bases between. CDR1 is LGHDT and CDR2 is YNNKEL in the germline V gene (reference sequence). This CDR3 has 13 residues.

This clonotype came up many times. V is TRBV12-3 or TRBV12-4 and J is TRBJ2-5, with D possibly called TRBD1 or TRBD2 (5 bases each). The CDR3 length is 15 residues. V dropped 1 base and J dropped 7 bases, with 16 bases sitting between them. This CDR3 reads CASSLGGRGSGTQYF. CDR3 coding DNA: TGTGCCAGCAGTTTAGGGGGACGGGGATCGGGGACCCAGTACTTC.

As to this clonotype: This clone may be a read error of a much larger clone one base away. V is TRBV24-1 and J is TRBJ2-5, with 7 bases matching TRBD2. J gave up 4 bases and V 11 bases, and 12 bases lay outside the gene matches. Germline V lookup: CDR1 KGHDR, CDR2 SFDVKD. CDR3 length: 14 residues. CDR3 protein: CAISPSERGETQYF. The CDR3 nucleotides are TGTGCCATCAGCCCCAGTGAGCGGGGAGAGACCCAGTACTTC.

This clonotype has at least ten counts. The chain joins TRBV12-3 or TRBV12-4 to TRBJ2-2; maybe TRBD1 (6 bases). V lost 5 bases and J lost 6, with 10 bases in between. The CDR3 is 13 residues long. The CDR3 DNA reads as TGTGCCAGCAGTCGTACAGGGCCCGGGGAGCTGTTTTTT. This codes for CASSRTGPGELFF.

This clonotype was recorded at least ten times. The chain is built from TRBV20-1 and TRBJ2-7; 11 bases map to TRBD2. Germline V gives CDR1 DFQATT, CDR2 SNEGSKA (reference sequence). With 1 base clipped from V and 5 bases from J, the junction kept 7 bases outside the gene matches. The CDR3 has 15 residues. In nucleotides, the CDR3 is TGCAGTGCTAGAGCCCCTAGCGGGGGGTCCGACGAGCAGTACTTC. Translated: CSARAPSGGSDEQYF.

V usage is TRBV19 and J usage is TRBJ1-5; possible D gene TRBD1, 6 bases. The germline V and J ends were trimmed by 9 bases and 2 bases, with 11 bases remaining between them. The length of the CDR3 is 13 residues. Germline CDR1 reads LNHDA; CDR2 reads SQIVND (reference sequence). Here the CDR3 reads CASTGSGNQPQHF. The CDR3 DNA reads TGTGCCAGCACAGGGTCTGGCAATCAGCCCCAGCATTTT.

This clonotype showed up many times. The gene calls are TRBV6-5 and TRBJ1-1; D not resolved. Germline V gives CDR1 MNHEY, CDR2 SVGAGI. Deletions cut 0 bases from V and 11 bases from J, with 7 bases between. This CDR3 is 11 amino acids long. The CDR3 nucleotides read TGTGCCAGCAGTTACTCGATAATGGCTTTCTTT. This translates into CASSYSIMAFF.

This clonotype showed up many times. The chain is built from TRBV12-3 or TRBV12-4 and TRBJ1-2, with a possible D match to TRBD1 (6 bases). The V end was cut by 1 base, the J end by 8 bases, with 17 bases between. The CDR3 runs to 15 residues. Here the CDR3 DNA reads TGTGCCAGCAGTTTAGTCCGCGGACAGTTGGGCGGCTACACCTTC. This encodes CASSLVRGQLGGYTF.

This clonotype was seen more than once but under ten times. J is TRBJ1-2 and V is TRBV6-2 or TRBV6-3, with D possibly matching TRBD1 (6 bases). V dropped 5 bases and J dropped 4 bases, with 20 bases sitting between them. Germline V gene data show CDR1 as MNHEY and CDR2 as SVGEGT. The CDR3 is made up of 16 amino acids. CDR3 coding DNA: TGTGCCAGCAGTCCCTCGGGGAGGGGGAGTGGCTATGGCTACACCTTC. It yields the protein CASSPSGRGSGYGYTF.